The clone carrying this T cell receptor beta chain was detected ten times or more. Its antigen is still unknown. The data belong to a study of Graves' ophthalmopathy and Graves' hyperthyroidism. About the study: Pretreatment peripheral blood was obtained at initial diagnosis. Whole-study results and caveats: The authors also found most expanded thyroid clonotypes above 0.001 frequency in blood.

Amplification of the TCR beta CDR3 regions used RNA transcripts (as template). HTBI primers primed a first-round RT-PCR, and a second-round multiplex PCR followed. TCRdb re-called the multiplex PCR reads with MiXCR, one entry per CDR3 protein. The sample carries around 340,000 distinct CDR3 sequences, roughly a sixth recorded once. A diagnosis was made from clinical symptoms together with serum thyroxine, TRAb, thyroid ultrasound and orbital computed tomography. Isolation of PBMCs was performed using about 9.9 ml of fresh peripheral blood. Germline V lookup: CDR1 GTSNPN, CDR2 SVGIG (reference sequence). Trimming cost V 4 bases and J 8 bases, with 11 bases left between them. The CDR3 consists of 11 residues.

This chain links TRBV30 with TRBJ1-1; D is unresolved. This clonotype was sampled from an adult man with Graves' ophthalmopathy. What was sequenced was peripheral blood. CDR3 DNA sequence: TGTGCCTGGAATCGTCGCGCCGAAGCTTTCTTT. Its translation: CAWNRRAEAFF. The full variable domain, in which reference TRBV30 and TRBJ1-1 provide the parts outside the CDR3, is SQTIHQWPATLVQPVGSPLSLECTVEGTSNPNLYWYRQAAGRGLQLLFYSVGIGQISSEVPQNLSASRPQDRQFILSSKKLLLSDSGFYLCAWNRRAEAFFGQGTRLTVV.